These T cell receptor beta chains were read from a single sample in a study of early T cells in non-severe SARS-CoV-2 infection. TCRdb ran MiXCR on the 5' RACE reads and lists one entry per CDR3 protein. This repertoire shows roughly 41,000 distinct CDR3 sequences, 5.8% found once; its top ten account for 20% to 30%. The specimen sequenced was whole blood. The receptors were gathered from an adult who was a healthcare worker with PCR-confirmed SARS-CoV-2 infection or an uninfected control (not recorded which). Both conserved end residues are part of each CDR3. D genes are given only for firm matches. Size is omitted from some rows. Given values are once, few, many or a class for expanded clones.

J gene,D gene,V gene,clone size,CDR3 DNA,CDR3 protein
TRBJ2-3,-,TRBV7-2,-,TGTGCCAGCAGCTTATCTAACGTGCGGAGTACGCAGTATTTT,CASSLSNVRSTQYF
TRBJ2-7,TRBD1,TRBV12-3/TRBV12-4,many,TGTGCCAGCTCCCCTCACGGGACAGGGAAATCCTACGAGCAGTACTTC,CASSPHGTGKSYEQYF
TRBJ1-5,-,TRBV2,many,TGTGCCAGCAATCGGGGGGCTTATCAGCCCCAGCATTTT,CASNRGAYQPQHF
TRBJ2-2,TRBD1,TRBV12-3/TRBV12-4,many,TGTGCCAGCAGTCTCCGTTCCGGGACAGGTCGCACCGGGGAGCTGTTTTTT,CASSLRSGTGRTGELFF
TRBJ2-1,TRBD2,TRBV20-1,-,TGCAGTGCTAGAGTCCTGCCGGGACTAGCTGACTCCTACAATGAGCAGTTCTTC,CSARVLPGLADSYNEQFF
TRBJ2-3,TRBD2,TRBV29-1,-,TGCAGCGTTTCCTCACTAGCGGGGGAGGGAGATACGCAGTATTTT,CSVSSLAGEGDTQYF
TRBJ1-6,TRBD1,TRBV6-2/TRBV6-3,-,TGTGCCAGCCTGGACAGGGCTGATTCACCCCTCCACTTT,CASLDRADSPLHF
TRBJ2-1,TRBD2,TRBV20-1,many,TGCAGTGCTAGCCCACTCGTGATGAGCGGGAGAGGACGTGAGCAGTTCTTC,CSASPLVMSGRGREQFF
TRBJ2-1,TRBD1,TRBV11-2,many,TGTGCCAGCAGCGTCCGGGACAGGGGCTACAATGAGCAGTTCTTC,CASSVRDRGYNEQFF
TRBJ2-7,-,TRBV25-1,many,TGTGCCAGCGCCCCCGAGGACAGCTACTACGAGCAGTACTTC,CASAPEDSYYEQYF
TRBJ2-7,TRBD2,TRBV28,many,TGTGCCAGCAGTTTTTTTGCGGGAGGAATTGAAGGGTACGAGCAGTACTTC,CASSFFAGGIEGYEQYF
TRBJ2-5,-,TRBV27,few,TGTGCCAGCAGTGGGTTGGGAGAGGAGACCCAGTACTTC,CASSGLGEETQYF
TRBJ2-5,-,TRBV27,few,TGTGCCAGCAGTTTAATGGGCACGGAGACCCAGTACTTC,CASSLMGTETQYF
TRBJ1-4,TRBD1,TRBV27,-,TGTGCCAGCAGCCGCTGGGGACAGAGTAATGAAAAACTGTTTTTT,CASSRWGQSNEKLFF
TRBJ1-1,-,TRBV12-3/TRBV12-4,many,TGTGCCAGCAGTAAAACAGGCGGGATGAACACTGAAGCTTTCTTT,CASSKTGGMNTEAFF
TRBJ1-3,TRBD1,TRBV3-1,many,TGTGCCAGCAGCCAAGTTATGTCAGGGGGCAGTGAAGCTGGAAACACCATATATTTT,CASSQVMSGGSEAGNTIYF
TRBJ1-6,-,TRBV7-9,-,TGTGCCAGCAGCCCACCCGGGGGGCGGATTTCACCCCTCCACTTT,CASSPPGGRISPLHF
TRBJ2-7,TRBD2,TRBV7-6,many,TGTGCCAGCAGCTTAATGCTGGCGGGGGGGGAGTACGAGCAGTACTTC,CASSLMLAGGEYEQYF
TRBJ2-1,TRBD2,TRBV6-2/TRBV6-3,many,TGTGCCAGCAGTGCCGGACTAGCGGGGGCCGGTGAGCAGTTCTTC,CASSAGLAGAGEQFF
TRBJ1-6,TRBD1,TRBV7-9,many,TGTGCCAGCAGCTTATCCGGACAGGTTCTTAATTCACCCCTCCACTTT,CASSLSGQVLNSPLHF
TRBJ2-1,TRBD2,TRBV20-1,few,TGCAGTGCTATCACCGGGACTAGCGGATACAATGAGCAGTTCTTC,CSAITGTSGYNEQFF
TRBJ2-6,-,TRBV2,few,TGTGCCAGCAGTGGTACAGGGTCTGGGGCCAACGTCCTGACTTTC,CASSGTGSGANVLTF